Listed below are T cell receptor beta chains from one sample, sequenced in a study of CD8 T cells in ankylosing spondylitis. TCRdb re-called the 5' RACE reads with MiXCR, one entry per CDR3 protein. Among about 220,000 distinct CDR3 sequences listed, 6% to 8% were seen once. Sequenced sample: blood, either unsorted or a sorted T cell fraction (not recorded which). The origin of the receptors is a male donor with ankylosing spondylitis. Each CDR3 is given without its conserved first and last residue. Fields, in order: J gene, V gene, CDR3 protein.

>TRBJ2-2|TRBV24-1
ATTSGANTGELF
>TRBJ1-5|TRBV12-3/TRBV12-4
ASSPQRDRRPQH
>TRBJ1-2|TRBV6-5
ASSYSGQGAEGYT
>TRBJ2-7|TRBV11-1
ASSSRVAGAYEQY
>TRBJ2-1|TRBV6-2/TRBV6-3
ASSPLTGSPYNEQF
>TRBJ2-1|TRBV7-8
ASSLLRAGGRNEQF
>TRBJ2-3|TRBV15
ATSIISTDTQY
>TRBJ2-3|TRBV20-1
SARVVNTDTQY
>TRBJ1-2|TRBV27
ASSPAPAYPNYGYT
>TRBJ2-2|TRBV4-2
ASSQEYRGLPSTGELF
>TRBJ2-7|TRBV7-2
ASSNVAYEQY
>TRBJ2-3|TRBV20-1
SARSGQVPQY
>TRBJ2-2|TRBV4-3
ASSQGTGPDTGELF
>TRBJ1-5|TRBV7-6
ASSSGGTGNQPQH
>TRBJ2-7|TRBV29-1
SVDLGTGEQY
>TRBJ2-3|TRBV24-1
ATSELRAGTQY
>TRBJ2-1|TRBV4-1
ASSPPGTAYYNEQF
>TRBJ1-2|TRBV9
ASSAGSPDGYT
>TRBJ1-2|TRBV4-1
ASSQVQGAYYGYT
>TRBJ2-7|TRBV13
ASSAASGRYGEQY
>TRBJ1-1|TRBV7-9
ASSLARTGVNTEAF
>TRBJ2-1|TRBV5-1
ASSLAGSGSSYNEQF
>TRBJ1-1|TRBV6-5
ASSYWAGELNTEAF
>TRBJ1-3|TRBV20-1
SARDPTASGNTIY
>TRBJ2-1|TRBV7-9
ASSHPYGTDNEQF
>TRBJ2-3|TRBV4-3
ASSLGTTDTQY
>TRBJ2-7|TRBV29-1
SVIVTTYEQY
>TRBJ1-3|TRBV4-2
ASSQDPGPGGNTIY
>TRBJ1-3|TRBV6-5
ASTSRGRVDTIY
>TRBJ2-7|TRBV6-1
ASTPLGSEQY
>TRBJ2-7|TRBV4-2
ASSQERGYHEQY
>TRBJ2-1|TRBV5-1
ASSSVAGGWNNEQF
>TRBJ2-5|TRBV28
ASSFAGLGETQY
>TRBJ2-1|TRBV24-1
ATSLPPGQGAGEQF
>TRBJ2-1|TRBV19
ASSPGEGYEQF
>TRBJ2-1|TRBV7-2
ASSLIAGGPHNEQF
>TRBJ2-7|TRBV6-2/TRBV6-3
ASSYRRETPYEQY
>TRBJ2-1|TRBV4-1
ASSQRGLAGGLSYYNEQF
>TRBJ2-6|TRBV24-1
ATSDFVGDSGANVLT
>TRBJ2-2|TRBV11-1
ASSFIPGQGSAGELF
>TRBJ2-4|TRBV13
ASSSVFEGLAKNIQY
>TRBJ2-3|TRBV11-2
ASSLGGFSTDTQY
>TRBJ2-1|TRBV15
ATSRGLATDSYNEQF
>TRBJ2-1|TRBV11-1
ASSVGWAAEDNEQF
>TRBJ2-2|TRBV4-3
ASSQLAGPNTGELF
>TRBJ2-5|TRBV28
ASSFGETGGEETQY
>TRBJ2-7|TRBV6-2/TRBV6-3
ASSYSAYEQY
>TRBJ2-7|TRBV5-1
ASSSDRAYYEQY
>TRBJ2-3|TRBV7-2
ASSPDGVRDTQY
>TRBJ1-1|TRBV6-2/TRBV6-3
ASTDDRGPYTEAF
>TRBJ2-2|TRBV7-3
ASSLTFSGTGPRRGTGELF
>TRBJ2-1|TRBV9
ASSVVSYMGFGPKGPYNEQF
>TRBJ2-1|TRBV15
ATSMDRGNEQF